The T cell receptor beta chain under discussion was sequenced for a study of control samples from healthy donors and cancer patients. The assay was immunoSEQ multiplex PCR, and TCRdb's table has in-frame clones only and misses some. The data show approximately 70,000 clones, 89% seen once. The CDR3 covers 16 residues. CDR1 SGHTA and CDR2 FQGNSA come from the germline V gene. Trimming removed 4 bases at V and 0 bases at J, with 12 bases between. Sequenced input: PBMCs. The rearrangement joins TRBV7-2 to TRBJ1-4; TRBD1 might be the D (5 bases). The TCR sequence derives from a man in his 60s with colorectal cancer. The CDR3 spells CASSSTGTATNEKLFF. The CDR3 DNA reads TGTGCCAGCAGCTCCACCGGGACGGCAACTAATGAAAAACTGTTTTTT.